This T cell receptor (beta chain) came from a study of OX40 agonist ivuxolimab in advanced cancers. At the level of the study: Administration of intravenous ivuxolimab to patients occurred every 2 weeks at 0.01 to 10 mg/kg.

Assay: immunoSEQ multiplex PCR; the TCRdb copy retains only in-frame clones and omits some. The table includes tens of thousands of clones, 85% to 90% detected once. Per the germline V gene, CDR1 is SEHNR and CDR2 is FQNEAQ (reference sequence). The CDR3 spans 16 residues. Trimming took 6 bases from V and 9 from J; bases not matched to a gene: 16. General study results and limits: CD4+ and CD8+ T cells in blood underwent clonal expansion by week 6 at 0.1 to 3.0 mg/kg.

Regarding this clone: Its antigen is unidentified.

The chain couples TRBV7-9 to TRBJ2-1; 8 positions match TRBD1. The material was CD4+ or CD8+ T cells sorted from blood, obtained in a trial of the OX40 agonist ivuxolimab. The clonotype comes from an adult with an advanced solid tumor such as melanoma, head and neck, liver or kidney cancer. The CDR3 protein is CASSSPTGGDTGEQFF. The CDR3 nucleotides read TGTGCCAGCAGTTCCCCCACAGGGGGAGATACGGGTGAGCAGTTCTTC.